The 15 T cell receptor beta chains in this list originate from one sample, sequenced in a study of T cell responses to AZD1222 COVID-19 vaccine (dated by TCRdb to about 2021). Per the publication, the time point label means: baseline before first vaccination. The library was obtained by the immunoSEQ multiplex PCR assay. This immuneACCESS table, as held by TCRdb, lists in-frame sequences with V and J called but not all clones. Of the missing ones, under half trace to an unresolved V gene in checked studies; the others have no known cause. The sample includes 150,000 or so clones, with more than 85% observed a single time. The ten largest clonotypes hold 5% to 5.5% of the sample. Sequenced material: peripheral blood, taken on day 0 of AZD1222 vaccination. These receptors were obtained from an adult in good health.

This rearrangement joins TRBV3-1 (or the pseudogene TRBV3-2) to TRBJ2-2; 10 nucleotides align to TRBD2. From germline, CDR1 is LGHDT and CDR2 YNNKEL (reference sequence). Unmatched junction bases numbered 11, after V lost 3 bases and J lost 7 bases. There are 17 residues in the CDR3. CDR3 loop: CASSQAYQREGHGELFF. The CDR3 DNA reads as TGTGCCAGCAGCCAGGCGTACCAGCGGGAGGGTCACGGGGAGCTGTTTTTT.

This chain connects TRBV29-1 to TRBJ1-2, with TRBD1 identical over 7 bases. The V gene end was trimmed by 5 bases and the J gene end by 3 bases; junction bases not matched to a gene: 6. The CDR3 sequence is 13 residues long. The germline V gene has CDR1 SQVTM and CDR2 ANQGSEA. The CDR3 spells CSVLGGAYYGYTF. CDR3 coding DNA: TGCAGCGTTCTAGGGGGCGCCTACTATGGCTACACCTTC.

This sequence joins TRBV20-1 and TRBJ1-3; D remains ambiguous. CDR3 length: 13 residues. Germline-derived CDR1 and CDR2 are DFQATT and SNEGSKA (reference sequence). The V end lost 3 bases, the J end lost 0 bases, and 6 bases lay between the germline ends. CDR3 sequence: CSASRRSGNTIYF. The CDR3 DNA follows: TGCAGTGCTAGTCGCCGCTCTGGAAACACCATATATTTT.

V gene TRBV29-1 combines with J gene TRBJ2-7, with TRBD2 matching 7 bases. This CDR3 comprises 14 residues. V trimming: 4 bases; J trimming: 2 bases; junction bases outside the gene matches: 8. Germline V gene data show CDR1 as SQVTM and CDR2 as ANQGSEA. Here the CDR3 DNA reads TGCAGCGTTGCCGGGGGACTAAAACCCTACGAGCAGTACTTC. Translated: CSVAGGLKPYEQYF.

The chain links TRBV5-1 to TRBJ2-1; no clear D gene. The CDR3 totals 15 residues. Trimming left V 0 bases short and J 7 bases short, with 14 bases between. Germline V gives CDR1 SGHRS, CDR2 YFSETQ. The CDR3 region is CASSLGKSIDNEQFF. CDR3 sequence (DNA): TGCGCCAGCAGCTTGGGGAAGAGTATAGATAATGAGCAGTTCTTC.

This rearrangement joins TRBV28 to TRBJ1-1; no definite D call. In germline, CDR1 is MDHEN, CDR2 SYDVKM. This CDR3 is built from 13 residues. V lost 7 bases and J 0 bases, leaving 9 bases between the germline ends. CDR3 amino acids: CASTDLVNTEAFF. Here the CDR3 DNA reads TGTGCCAGCACCGACCTCGTGAACACTGAAGCTTTCTTT.

This clone was seen once. V and J are TRBV28 and TRBJ2-7; perhaps TRBD1 as D (6 bases). With 6 bases removed from V and 3 bases from J, the gap between germline ends came to 12 bases. Germline CDR1 MDHEN, CDR2 SYDVKM. CDR3 length: 13 residues. The CDR3 here is CASRGHAGYEQYF. CDR3 sequence (DNA): TGTGCCAGCAGGGGACACGCTGGCTACGAGCAGTACTTC.

In this sample, this clone turned up once. This chain uses TRBV6-5 with TRBJ1-1, with TRBD1 as a possible D gene (5 bases). Germline V CDR1 and CDR2: MNHEY, SVGAGI. CDR3 length equals 11 residues. Trimming took 6 bases from V and 9 from J, leaving 11 bases between them. CDR3: CASRVGTKAFF. The CDR3 DNA is TGTGCCAGCAGGGTAGGGACGAAAGCTTTCTTT.

The sample holds one count of this clone. The chain recombines TRBV27 with TRBJ2-7; no definite D call. The CDR3 is made up of 13 amino acids. Trimming shortened V by 5 bases and J by 3 bases, and 11 bases separated the two germline ends. Germline V gives CDR1 MNHEY, CDR2 SMNVEV (reference sequence). The chain's CDR3 is CASSVRLDYEQYF. DNA of the CDR3: TGTGCCAGCAGTGTACGGTTAGACTACGAGCAGTACTTC.

The chain links TRBV6-5 to TRBJ2-1; either TRBD1 or TRBD2 may supply D (5 bases each). The CDR3 sequence is 14 residues long. Germline V gives CDR1 MNHEY, CDR2 SVGAGI. Trimming removed 6 bases from V and 9 bases from J, with 18 bases in between. As DNA, the CDR3 is TGTGCCAGCAGCCCCGGGACCGACCGGGGTGAGCAGTTCTTC. This codes for CASSPGTDRGEQFF.

This clone was seen once. Other DNA sequences in the sample encode the same CDR3. The chain couples TRBV5-1 to TRBJ2-1, with D perhaps being TRBD1 or TRBD2 (5 bases each). CDR1 is SGHRS, CDR2 YFSETQ, per germline. The CDR3 is 16 amino acids. Trimming pared 0 bases from V and 0 bases from J, leaving 10 bases between. The CDR3 coding sequence is TGCGCCAGCAGCTTGGTTCCAGGGAGCTCCTACAATGAGCAGTTCTTC. This codes for CASSLVPGSSYNEQFF.

This rearrangement joins TRBV6-2 or TRBV6-3 to TRBJ2-3; D ambiguous. The ends were cut back, 0 bases at V and 6 bases at J, with 1 base in the middle. This CDR3 contains 11 residues. Germline CDR1 MNHEY, CDR2 SVGEGT. The CDR3 is CASSYSDTQYF. In DNA form, the CDR3 reads TGTGCCAGCAGTTACTCGGATACGCAGTATTTT.

The V and J genes are TRBV9 and TRBJ2-1; 11 bases map to TRBD1. Trimming at V came to 2 bases and at J to 3 bases, leaving 7 bases not matched to a gene. Germline loops: CDR1 SGDLS, CDR2 YYNGEE. The CDR3 loop spans 17 amino acids. The CDR3 sequence: CASSVDSGTGGYNEQFF. CDR3 nucleotide sequence: TGTGCCAGCAGCGTCGATTCCGGGACAGGGGGCTACAATGAGCAGTTCTTC.

The chain employs TRBV15 and TRBJ2-1; 7 positions agree with TRBD1. With V trimmed by 3 bases and J by 2 bases, 4 bases remained unmatched. Germline lookup yields CDR1 LNHNV and CDR2 YYDKDF (reference sequence). The CDR3 contains 15 residues. CDR3 sequence: CATSSEDRTYNEQFF. As DNA, the CDR3 is TGTGCCACCAGCAGCGAGGACAGGACCTACAATGAGCAGTTCTTC.

V gene TRBV3-1 (or the pseudogene TRBV3-2) combines with J gene TRBJ1-2; 9 bases align to TRBD1. In germline, CDR1 is LGHDT, CDR2 YNNKEL (reference sequence). The length of the CDR3 is 15 residues. The ends lost 4 bases at V and 3 bases at J; junction bases unmatched: 6. The CDR3 here is CASSRGTGRDYGYTF. The CDR3 bases are TGTGCCAGCAGCCGGGGGACAGGGAGGGACTATGGCTACACCTTC.